Included here is one T cell receptor (beta chain) sequence, with context. This clonotype was detected ten times or more. Its specific antigen is unknown. Base-call qualities are not available, and no considerably larger clone is one nucleotide away. Amplification of TCR beta CDR3 regions was carried out from RNA transcripts. For the first round of RT-PCR on the TCR CDR3, the HTBI primer set was used together with the Qiagen OneStep RT-PCR kit. The libraries were constructed in a second round of multiplex PCR and then size-selected and purified. Sequencing of the libraries was done on an Illumina HiSeq2000 using paired-end 100 bp reads. Per the source publication's procedure: SOAPnuke was used to process the raw data, removing reads that contained adapters or uncalled bases, had a mean Phred below 15, or lacked an exact match to the constant primer or identifier. High-quality paired reads were merged with COPE v1.2.5, and unique nucleotide sequences were defined as clonotypes. MiTCR v1.1 was used to align the clonotypes against IMGT TRBV, TRBD and TRBJ reference segments. The analysis included only V-J combinations with a frequency above 0.0001, which together covered 99.2% of the repertoires. The TCS score was defined as the ratio of F50 (clonal expansion) to E x V (chaos), calculated using BLOSUM62-based TCRdist between CDR3 peptides within each V-J. Welch's t-statistics and random forest reduced 500 to 550 V-J features to about 12, which were used in a naive Bayes classifier (R e1071). In TCRdb, the public reads were trimmed at Q25 with fastp and aligned with MiXCR, with productive beta chains retained. Rows with a matching CDR3 protein are joined into one entry that keeps the most common DNA and genes. These V and J calls originate from TCRdb's pipeline instead of the authors' own analysis. The sample has around 340,000 distinct CDR3 sequences on record, roughly a sixth of them singletons. Around 35% of the sample belongs to the ten largest clones.

This sample was included in a study of T cells in Graves' hyperthyroidism and ophthalmopathy (dated by TCRdb to about 2019). About the investigation overall: Peripheral blood was collected at initial diagnosis, before any treatment. TCR V-J signatures able to tell the groups apart were searched for in a discovery cohort of 100 or so patients, of whom approximately 40 had Graves' ophthalmopathy and 57 had stable Graves' hyperthyroidism. According to the paper, TCR Vbeta CDR3 sequencing was carried out on 135 peripheral blood samples, which came from fewer than 50 ophthalmopathy, under 85 hyperthyroidism and roughly 17 progressor patients. The study also compared thyroid tissue and blood T-cell repertoires from five or six Graves' hyperthyroidism patients. For training and testing, the approximately 92 patients in the discovery cohort were randomly divided in a 7:3 ratio. Prospective prediction of ophthalmopathy was tested in an independent validation cohort consisting of fewer than 20 hyperthyroidism patients and some 17 patients who later progressed to ophthalmopathy. After blood sampling, hyperthyroidism patients were treated with methimazole at a starting dose of 30 mg daily, and ophthalmopathy patients were treated with high-dose intravenous methylprednisolone.

Paper-wide results and their limitations: Blood samples also contained most of the expanded thyroid clonotypes (frequency above 0.001), which suggests that blood repertoires may reflect thyroid immune responses. No statistical method was used to set the sample size in advance, and investigators knew the group allocation. During validation, the model predicted progression to ophthalmopathy a median of approximately six months ahead of onset, with almost 71% sensitivity and under 85% specificity. A model built on a 13 V-J signature distinguished ophthalmopathy from stable hyperthyroidism, reaching 85% to 90% sensitivity and about 81% specificity in cross-validation and 80%/75% in testing.

The hyperthyroidism patients were between 18 and 65 years old and newly diagnosed, with a disease duration of less than 2 months. The study excluded patients with uncontrolled infections, other autoimmune diseases, pregnancy or lactation. Diagnoses were based on clinical symptoms, serum thyroxine and TRAb, thyroid ultrasound and orbital computed tomography. Blood from progressor patients was collected at the time of first diagnosis with hyperthyroidism, before any ophthalmopathy symptoms had appeared. Ficoll-Paque density gradient centrifugation was used to isolate PBMCs from 8.5 to 10 ml of fresh peripheral blood. Progressor patients were initially diagnosed with Graves' hyperthyroidism and developed ophthalmopathy during follow-up. Trizol reagent was used to extract total RNA, and RNA quality was then checked on an Agilent 2100 Bioanalyzer. CDR1 and CDR2 were assigned from the germline V gene (reference sequence) as SEHNR and FQNEAQ. Trimming takes 5 bases off V and 2 bases off J; junction bases not matched to a gene: 8. Measured from the cysteine to the phenylalanine, the CDR3 is 17 residues long. The sequence is cut down to CDR3 DNA, 51 bases in frame from base 1.

The sample was blood. This TCR came from a woman aged 25 to 39 with Graves' hyperthyroidism that later progressed to Graves' ophthalmopathy. The rearrangement combines TRBV7-9 with TRBJ2-6; TRBD1 aligns with 8 central bases. The CDR3 reads as follows: CASSRGTGLAGANVLTF. The nucleotide sequence is TGTGCCAGCAGCCGGGGGACAGGCCTGGCTGGGGCCAACGTCCTGACTTTC.